These T cell receptor beta chains were read from a single sample in a study of human T cells and chemical hapten exposure. MiXCR, run by TCRdb on the RACE reads, gives a single entry per CDR3 protein. Counted here are around 130,000 distinct CDR3 sequences, 10% to 15% occurring once; the ten biggest clones make up approximately 1.3%. The sequencing used whole blood, collected in connection with sensitization to the hapten diphenylcyclopropenone (DPC). The receptors stem from a woman aged 45-59 years with alopecia areata. Some clones in this sample may be carry-over from other donors' samples. Each CDR3 is given with its conserved first and last residue. The D gene is left open where the match is weak. Rows give clone size only sometimes, using once, few, many, or a class for an expanded clone.

V	size	J	length	D	DNA	CDR3
TRBV5-1	NA	TRBJ1-2	15	NA	TGCGCCAGCAGCTTGGAAAGGAGAGCTAACTATGGCTACACCTTC	CASSLERRANYGYTF
TRBV11-2	many	TRBJ1-4	12	NA	TGTGCCAGCAGCTTAGATGGAACAGTTCTGTTTTTT	CASSLDGTVLFF
TRBV29-1	few	TRBJ1-2	12	NA	TGCAGCGTTGAGGCAGGGGACTATGGCTACACCTTC	CSVEAGDYGYTF
TRBV29-1	NA	TRBJ1-4	10	NA	TGCAGCGCCCGATGGGAAAAACTGTTTTTT	CSARWEKLFF
TRBV20-1	many	TRBJ2-1	15	NA	TGCAGTGCTAGAGATCACGGGAGTCTTTTTAATGAGCAGTTCTTC	CSARDHGSLFNEQFF
TRBV29-1	NA	TRBJ2-5	13	NA	TGCAGCGTTGTGGAAGGGAGAGGGGAGACCCAGTACTTC	CSVVEGRGETQYF
TRBV20-1	few	TRBJ2-7	12	NA	TGCAGTGCCGGTGGACAGTCCGACGAGCAGTACTTC	CSAGGQSDEQYF
TRBV6-1	many	TRBJ2-5	13	NA	TGTGCCAGCAGTGAAGGCGTTCGTGAGACCCAGTACTTC	CASSEGVRETQYF
TRBV28	many	TRBJ2-1	12	NA	TGTGCCAGCAGTTCCACTACGGGGTTGGGGTTCTTC	CASSSTTGLGFF
TRBV7-8	few	TRBJ1-2	14	TRBD1	TGTGCCAGCCGCCAGGGGGGGGGCGCATTAGGCTACACCTTC	CASRQGGGALGYTF
TRBV29-1	NA	TRBJ2-2	14	NA	TGCAGCGTTGGTCAAGTTTCGAACACCGGGGAGCTGTTTTTT	CSVGQVSNTGELFF
TRBV29-1	NA	TRBJ1-4	12	NA	TGCAGCGTTGGGGCTGCTAATGAAAAACTGTTTTTT	CSVGAANEKLFF
TRBV5-1	NA	TRBJ1-1	16	NA	TGCGCCAGCAGCACTTCCCCCACAGGGATGAACACTGAAGCTTTCTTT	CASSTSPTGMNTEAFF
TRBV20-1	NA	TRBJ2-1	17	TRBD2	TGCGGTGCTAGAGATCCCACTAGCGGGAGGGCCGGAAATGAGCAGTTCTTC	CGARDPTSGRAGNEQFF
TRBV18	NA	TRBJ1-5	16	TRBD1	TGTGCCAGCTCAGAACAGGGGCCGGCCTACAATCAGCCCCAGCATTTT	CASSEQGPAYNQPQHF
TRBV6-2/TRBV6-3	NA	TRBJ2-7	17	TRBD1	TGTGCCAGCAGACCGGGACAGGGGCCGCACCTCTCCTACGAGCAGTACTTC	CASRPGQGPHLSYEQYF
TRBV6-1	few	TRBJ2-5	15	TRBD2	TGTGCCAGCAGTGAAGTACTAGCGAAACAAGAGACCCAGTACTTC	CASSEVLAKQETQYF
TRBV2	few	TRBJ1-1	14	NA	TGTGCCAGCATCCCCTCCCAACCGAACACTGAAGCTTTCTTT	CASIPSQPNTEAFF
TRBV6-5	few	TRBJ2-7	15	TRBD1	TGTGCCAGCAGGGTGACAGGGGCGAACTCCTACGAGCAGTACTTC	CASRVTGANSYEQYF